Following are 29 T cell receptor beta chains from one sample sequenced in a study of CD8 T cells in Susac syndrome. The authors reverse transcribed about 0.5 to 1 ug RNA with random hexamers. TCRdb recomputed calls from the immunoSEQ multiplex PCR reads with MiXCR, one row per CDR3 protein. The table has under 150,000 distinct CDR3 sequences, over 80% seen once; the top ten hold roughly 0.5%. Sequencing was done on a sample of CD8+ T cells from PBMCs. These receptors were obtained from a human donor with multiple sclerosis.

This clonotype was found once. This chain links TRBV13 with TRBJ2-1; 7 bases align to TRBD2. V was clipped by 0 bases and J by 8 bases; unmatched bases: 10. The V gene's germline CDR1 is PRHDT and CDR2 FYEKMQ (reference sequence). The length of the CDR3 is 16 residues. As DNA, the CDR3 is TGTGCCAGCAGCTTAGGTGGCACGGGGGGTACAGATGAGCAGTTCTTC. This sequence encodes CASSLGGTGGTDEQFF.

This clonotype was seen a few times. The J gene is TRBJ2-1, the V gene TRBV5-1; 8 bases are shared with TRBD2. The CDR3 is made up of 14 amino acids. V shed 3 bases, J shed 4 bases, and the junction held 3 bases outside the gene matches. In germline, CDR1 is SGHRS, CDR2 YFSETQ. The chain's CDR3 is CASSSGGLYNEQFF. The CDR3 DNA reads TGCGCCAGCAGCTCGGGAGGGCTTTACAATGAGCAGTTCTTC.

This clonotype was picked up a small number of times. The chain employs TRBV12-3 or TRBV12-4 and TRBJ2-7; 7 nucleotides agree with TRBD2. The ends lost 1 base at V and 5 bases at J; junction bases unmatched: 2. The CDR3 has 13 amino acids. The CDR3 reads CASSLGSGDEQYF. The CDR3 DNA is TGTGCCAGCAGTTTAGGGAGCGGGGACGAGCAGTACTTC.

This clonotype has just a few counts. V is TRBV15 and J is TRBJ2-5; TRBD2 matches at 12 bases. This CDR3 has 16 residues. Trimming at V came to 5 bases and at J to 4 bases, leaving 8 bases not matched to a gene. CDR1 is LNHNV and CDR2 is YYDKDF in the germline V gene (reference sequence). DNA of the CDR3: TGTGCCACCAGCGGTCATCAGGGACTAGCGGGAGAGACCCAGTACTTC. Protein sequence: CATSGHQGLAGETQYF.

V usage is TRBV6-5 and J usage is TRBJ1-2; D remains unclear. Germline lookup yields CDR1 MNHEY and CDR2 SVGAGI. The V end was cut by 2 bases, the J end by 3 bases, with 7 bases between. The CDR3 consists of 13 residues. The CDR3 region is CASSYGVDYGYTF. The CDR3 DNA reads TGTGCCAGCAGTTACGGGGTAGACTATGGCTACACCTTC.

The genes are TRBV3-1 and TRBJ1-2; D gene ambiguous. Germline CDR1 LGHDT, CDR2 YNNKEL (reference sequence). This CDR3 is 11 amino acids long. Trimming cost V 1 base and J 6 bases, with 3 bases left between them. The CDR3 DNA reads TGTGCCAGCAGCCAAGGGCATGGCTACACCTTC. Translating it yields CASSQGHGYTF.

The chain joins TRBV27 to TRBJ2-6; no definite D call. Germline V gene sequence: CDR1 MNHEY, CDR2 SMNVEV (reference sequence). The V end lost 1 base, the J end lost 0 bases, and 7 bases lay between the germline ends. This CDR3 contains 16 residues. The CDR3, as DNA: TGTGCCAGCAGTTTATTAACTGGCTCTGGGGCCAACGTCCTGACTTTC. Its protein is CASSLLTGSGANVLTF.

V gene TRBV6-5 combines with J gene TRBJ1-6; the D is unclear. The V and J ends lost 6 bases and 0 bases respectively, with 6 bases between them. The CDR3 contains 14 residues. Germline-derived CDR1 and CDR2 are MNHEY and SVGAGI. The CDR3 DNA sequence: TGTGCCAGCAGGATGAGCTCCTATAATTCACCCCTCCACTTT. It codes for CASRMSSYNSPLHF.

The gene calls are TRBV4-1 and TRBJ2-1; the D call may be TRBD1 or TRBD2 (5 bases each). The CDR3 has 15 amino acids. Looked up from germline, CDR1 is MGHRA and CDR2 is YSYEKL. The V gene lost 0 bases and the J gene lost 6 bases, with 12 bases spanning the gap. DNA for the CDR3: TGCGCCAGCAGCCAAGAACGCCGGGACGGCAATGAGCAGTTCTTC. This translates into CASSQERRDGNEQFF.

The CDR3 protein is CASSMTSGMAYEQYV. The CDR3 nucleotides read TGTGCCAGCAGCATGACTAGCGGGATGGCCTACGAGCAGTACGTC. The chain joins TRBV13 to TRBJ2-7; 11 bases map to TRBD2. The CDR3 has 15 residues. V lost 5 bases, J lost 2 bases, and 5 bases stayed unmatched. Per the germline V gene, CDR1 is PRHDT and CDR2 is FYEKMQ (reference sequence).

The genes are TRBV9 and TRBJ2-7; 8 bases agree with TRBD1. CDR1 and CDR2 from the germline V gene are SGDLS and YYNGEE. Trimming removed 3 bases from V and 3 bases from J; junction bases left unmatched: 5. CDR3 length: 14 amino acids. CDR3 coding DNA: TGTGCCAGCAGCGGCTCGACAGGGGACTACGAGCAGTACTTC. Its translation: CASSGSTGDYEQYF.

The chain links TRBV20-1 to TRBJ1-2; no clear D. V gave up 5 bases and J gave up 8 bases, with 12 bases separating them. The CDR3 runs to 11 residues. Per germline, CDR1 DFQATT and CDR2 SNEGSKA (reference sequence). CDR3 amino acids: CSAPTGLGYTF. CDR3 bases: TGCAGTGCTCCCACCGGACTAGGCTACACCTTC.

The V and J genes are TRBV4-3 and TRBJ2-1, with D perhaps TRBD2 (6 bases). The CDR3 is 16 residues long. The V and J ends lost 0 bases and 3 bases respectively, with 12 bases between them. Per germline, CDR1 LGHNA and CDR2 YSLEER. DNA for the CDR3: TGCGCCAGCAGCCAAGATCTAGCTAGCGACTACAATGAGCAGTTCTTC. This codes for CASSQDLASDYNEQFF.

This chain connects TRBV4-3 to TRBJ1-2, with D unresolved. Per the germline V gene, CDR1 is LGHNA and CDR2 is YSLEER. Trimming removed 0 bases at V and 4 bases at J, with 15 bases between. This CDR3 has 16 amino acids. CDR3 coding DNA: TGCGCCAGCAGCCAAGATGTTGAGCCCAGGATCTATGGCTACACCTTC. It yields the protein CASSQDVEPRIYGYTF.

This chain uses TRBV20-1 with TRBJ2-3; 7 nucleotides line up with TRBD1. V was pared by 2 bases and J by 4 bases, with 15 bases of the junction left unmatched. Germline V gene sequence: CDR1 DFQATT, CDR2 SNEGSKA (reference sequence). This CDR3 is 17 amino acids long. Written as DNA, the CDR3 is TGCAGTGCTAGATTTGGCTCTCAGGGGGTCGGACCAGATACGCAGTATTTT. Translated, it gives CSARFGSQGVGPDTQYF.

V is TRBV15 and J is TRBJ2-1; D uncertain. There are 14 residues in the CDR3. Germline lookup yields CDR1 LNHNV and CDR2 YYDKDF (reference sequence). Trimming stripped 1 base from V and 3 bases from J, with 7 bases between. This CDR3 is CATSRVSSYNEQFF. The CDR3 DNA sequence: TGTGCCACCAGCAGAGTCTCCAGCTACAATGAGCAGTTCTTC.

This clonotype was seen only a few times. V is TRBV30 and J is TRBJ1-5; D unclear. Per germline, CDR1 GTSNPN and CDR2 SVGIG (reference sequence). The CDR3 has 13 residues. V lost 2 bases to trimming and J lost 9 bases, with 14 bases between them. DNA for the CDR3: TGTGCCTGGAGTCCCGGGAGTGGATGGCCCCAGCATTTT. Amino acids: CAWSPGSGWPQHF.

The V and J genes are TRBV28 and TRBJ2-2; D uncertain. This CDR3 has 13 residues. CDR1 MDHEN and CDR2 SYDVKM come from the germline V gene. The V gene lost 11 bases and the J gene lost 0 bases, with 10 bases spanning the gap. CDR3 bases: TGTGCCGCCGGGCAGCCGAACACCGGGGAGCTGTTTTTT. Translated: CAAGQPNTGELFF.

J is TRBJ1-1 and V is TRBV5-1; 8 bases align to TRBD1. V lost 4 bases and J lost 0; bases outside the gene matches: 14. Germline CDR1 SGHRS, CDR2 YFSETQ. The CDR3 is made up of 18 amino acids. CDR3 in amino acids: CASSPGGQANLLNTEAFF. The CDR3 bases are TGCGCCAGCAGCCCAGGGGGACAGGCGAATCTCCTGAACACTGAAGCTTTCTTT.

There are a few counts of this clonotype. The V call is TRBV4-2, the J call TRBJ2-7, with D perhaps matching TRBD2 (5 bases). The V and J ends lost 0 bases and 3 bases respectively, with 21 bases between them. The germline V gene has CDR1 LGHNA and CDR2 YNFKEQ. This CDR3 region has 18 residues. CDR3 loop: CASSQEVGFRGSGYEQYF. The CDR3 DNA reads as TGTGCCAGCAGCCAAGAAGTTGGTTTTCGGGGTTCGGGCTACGAGCAGTACTTC.

This chain uses TRBV6-1 with TRBJ2-2, with 8 positions matching TRBD2. J gave up 0 bases and V 4 bases, and 1 base lay outside the gene matches. The CDR3 contains 15 residues. The germline gives CDR1 MNHNS, CDR2 SASEGT. In DNA form, the CDR3 reads TGTGCCAGCAGTGTAGCGGGAACGAACACCGGGGAGCTGTTTTTT. Its protein is CASSVAGTNTGELFF.

The rearrangement links TRBV28 to TRBJ1-5; 7 bases map to TRBD1. Germline-derived CDR1 and CDR2 are MDHEN and SYDVKM. V shed 1 base and J 4 bases; nucleotides not matched to a gene: 7. CDR3 length: 16 amino acids. Written as DNA, the CDR3 is TGTGCCAGCAGTTTATTGTCCGGGACAGATAATCAGCCCCAGCATTTT. This sequence encodes CASSLLSGTDNQPQHF.

The rearrangement joins TRBV12-3 or TRBV12-4 to TRBJ1-1; no definite D call. The CDR3 has 12 amino acids. V lost 5 bases to trimming and J lost 10 bases, with 14 bases between them. The DNA for the CDR3 is TGTGCCAGCAGTATGGGTTGGGTGGGAGCTTTCTTT. Protein sequence: CASSMGWVGAFF.

This clonotype was recorded only once. The gene calls are TRBV5-4 and TRBJ1-3; the D gene is possibly TRBD1 (5 bases). The CDR3 loop spans 14 amino acids. Trimming took off 2 bases at V and 0 bases at J, with 6 bases between the two ends. CDR1 is SGHNT and CDR2 is YYREEE in the germline V gene (reference sequence). The CDR3 loop reads CASSFGTSGNTIYF. CDR3 in DNA: TGTGCCAGCAGCTTTGGGACCTCTGGAAACACCATATATTTT.

V and J are TRBV4-2 and TRBJ2-1, with 10 positions matching TRBD2. Per germline, CDR1 LGHNA and CDR2 YNFKEQ. CDR3 length: 16 residues. V dropped 2 bases and J dropped 7; count of bases not matched to a gene: 8. For the CDR3, the DNA is TGTGCCAGCAGCCAAAAGCTAGCGGGAGTAAGGAATGAGCAGTTCTTC. This gives the protein CASSQKLAGVRNEQFF.

The chain couples TRBV2 to TRBJ2-3; perhaps D is TRBD1 or TRBD2 (5 bases each). Germline CDR1 and CDR2: SNHLY and FYNNEI. There are 15 residues in the CDR3. Deletions cut 2 bases from V and 2 bases from J, with 11 bases between. The DNA of the CDR3 is TGTGCCAGCAGTGAACCCCAGGGAGTCACAGATACGCAGTATTTT. The encoded protein is CASSEPQGVTDTQYF.

The genes are TRBV29-1 and TRBJ2-3, with TRBD2 matching 14 bases. CDR3 size: 15 residues. The J segment lost 4 bases and the V segment lost 3 bases, leaving 3 bases of the junction unmatched. Germline values: CDR1 SQVTM, CDR2 ANQGSEA. In nucleotides, the CDR3 is TGCAGCGTTGAGGGACTAGCGGGAGAGGCAGATACGCAGTATTTT. Translating it yields CSVEGLAGEADTQYF.

The rearrangement joins TRBV30 to TRBJ1-1; D unresolved. The CDR3 has 14 residues. Deletions cut 2 bases from V and 4 bases from J, with 14 bases between. Germline V gene lookup returns CDR1 GTSNPN and CDR2 SVGIG (reference sequence). CDR3 nucleotides: TGTGCCTGGAGTTCACGGGGTTACGGCACTGAAGCTTTCTTT. Translation: CAWSSRGYGTEAFF.

The CDR3 reads CASHEGLNTGELFF. As DNA, the CDR3 is TGTGCCAGCCACGAGGGACTGAACACCGGGGAGCTGTTTTTT. V is TRBV18 and J is TRBJ2-2, with D possibly TRBD2 on 6 matching bases. Trimming removed 8 bases at V and 1 base at J, with 11 bases between. The CDR3 loop spans 14 amino acids. Germline V gene lookup returns CDR1 KGHSH and CDR2 LQKENI.